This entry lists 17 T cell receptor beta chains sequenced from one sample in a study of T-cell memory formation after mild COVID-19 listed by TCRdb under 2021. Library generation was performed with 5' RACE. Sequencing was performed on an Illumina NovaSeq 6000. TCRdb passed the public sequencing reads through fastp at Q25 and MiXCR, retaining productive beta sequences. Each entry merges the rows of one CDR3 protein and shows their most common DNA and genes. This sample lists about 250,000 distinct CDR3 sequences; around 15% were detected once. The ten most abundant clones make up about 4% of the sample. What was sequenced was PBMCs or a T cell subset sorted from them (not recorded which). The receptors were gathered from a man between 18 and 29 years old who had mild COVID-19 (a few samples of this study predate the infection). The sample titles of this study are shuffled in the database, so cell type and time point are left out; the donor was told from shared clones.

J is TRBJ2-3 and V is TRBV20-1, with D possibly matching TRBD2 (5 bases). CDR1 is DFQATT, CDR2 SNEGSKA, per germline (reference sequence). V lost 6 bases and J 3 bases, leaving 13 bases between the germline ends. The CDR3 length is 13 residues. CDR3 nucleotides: TGCAGTGCCGAGGCCCCGGGGACAGATACGCAGTATTTT. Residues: CSAEAPGTDTQYF.

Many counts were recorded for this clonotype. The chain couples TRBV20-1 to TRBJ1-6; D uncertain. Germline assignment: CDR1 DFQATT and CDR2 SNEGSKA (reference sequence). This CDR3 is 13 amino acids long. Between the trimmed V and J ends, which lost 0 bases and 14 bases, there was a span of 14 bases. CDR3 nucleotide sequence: TGCAGTGCTAGAGACAGTCAAATTCTTACCCTCCACTTT. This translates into CSARDSQILTLHF.

CDR3 region: CASSRGAGIAGFRSTDTQYF. The CDR3 DNA reads TGTGCCAGCAGCAGGGGGGCAGGGATAGCGGGGTTTCGTAGCACAGATACGCAGTATTTT. The chain couples TRBV6-5 to TRBJ2-3; a weak D match, TRBD2 (8 bases). Trimming pared 6 bases from V and 0 bases from J, leaving 28 bases between. Germline V CDR1 and CDR2: MNHEY, SVGAGI. The CDR3 sequence is 20 residues long.

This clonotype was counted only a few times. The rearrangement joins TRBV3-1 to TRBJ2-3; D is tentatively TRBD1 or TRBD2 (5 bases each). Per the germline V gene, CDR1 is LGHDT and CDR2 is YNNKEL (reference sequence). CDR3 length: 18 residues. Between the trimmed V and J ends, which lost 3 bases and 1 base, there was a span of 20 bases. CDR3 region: CASSQPRTSRGGTDTQYF. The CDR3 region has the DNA TGTGCCAGCAGCCAGCCCAGGACGTCGCGAGGGGGCACAGATACGCAGTATTTT.

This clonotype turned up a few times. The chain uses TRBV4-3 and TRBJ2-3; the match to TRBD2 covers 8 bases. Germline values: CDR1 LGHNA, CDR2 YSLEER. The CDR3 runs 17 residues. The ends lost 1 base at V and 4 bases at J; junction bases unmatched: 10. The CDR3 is CASSQVMKRGFADTQYF. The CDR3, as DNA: TGCGCCAGCAGCCAAGTCATGAAGCGGGGGTTTGCAGATACGCAGTATTTT.

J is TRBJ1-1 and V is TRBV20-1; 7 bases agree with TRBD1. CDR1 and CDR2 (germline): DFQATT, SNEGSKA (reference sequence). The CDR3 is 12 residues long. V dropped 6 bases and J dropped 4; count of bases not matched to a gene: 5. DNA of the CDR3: TGCAGTGCCCCGGACAGGATCACTGAAGCTTTCTTT. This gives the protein CSAPDRITEAFF.

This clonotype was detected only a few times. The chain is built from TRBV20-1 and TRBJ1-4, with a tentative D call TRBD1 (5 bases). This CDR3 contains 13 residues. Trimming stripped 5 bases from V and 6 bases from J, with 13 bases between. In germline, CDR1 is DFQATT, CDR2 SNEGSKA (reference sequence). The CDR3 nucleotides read TGCAGTGCTCCCCGCGGGGGGGATGAAAAACTGTTTTTT. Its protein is CSAPRGGDEKLFF.

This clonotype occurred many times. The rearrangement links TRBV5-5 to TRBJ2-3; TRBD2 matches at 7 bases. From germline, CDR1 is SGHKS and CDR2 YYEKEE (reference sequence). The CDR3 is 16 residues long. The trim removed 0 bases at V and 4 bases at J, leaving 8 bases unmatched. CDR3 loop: CASSLAVGGVADTQYF. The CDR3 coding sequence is TGTGCCAGCAGCTTGGCCGTGGGGGGGGTGGCAGATACGCAGTATTTT. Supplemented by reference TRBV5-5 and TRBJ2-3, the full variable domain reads DAGVTQSPTHLIKTRGQQVTLRCSPISGHKSVSWYQQVLGQGPQFIFQYYEKEERGRGNFPDRFSARQFPNYSSELNVNALLLGDSALYLCASSLAVGGVADTQYFGPGTRLTVL.

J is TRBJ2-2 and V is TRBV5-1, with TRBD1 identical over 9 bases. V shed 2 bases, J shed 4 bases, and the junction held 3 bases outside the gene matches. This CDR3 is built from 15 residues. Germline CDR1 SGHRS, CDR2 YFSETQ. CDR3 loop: CASSLGTGSTGELFF. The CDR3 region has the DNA TGCGCCAGCAGCTTAGGGACAGGGAGCACCGGGGAGCTGTTTTTT.

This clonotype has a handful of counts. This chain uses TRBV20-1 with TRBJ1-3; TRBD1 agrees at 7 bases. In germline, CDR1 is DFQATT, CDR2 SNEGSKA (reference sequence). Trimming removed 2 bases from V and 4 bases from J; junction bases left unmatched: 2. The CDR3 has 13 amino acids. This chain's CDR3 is CSARNRGGNTIYF. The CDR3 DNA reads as TGCAGTGCTAGAAACAGGGGCGGAAACACCATATATTTT.

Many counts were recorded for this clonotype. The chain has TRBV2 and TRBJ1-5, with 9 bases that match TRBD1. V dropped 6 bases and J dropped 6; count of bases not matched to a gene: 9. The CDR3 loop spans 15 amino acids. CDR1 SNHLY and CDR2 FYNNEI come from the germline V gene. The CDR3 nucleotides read TGTGCCAGCAGAACCGGGACAGGGAAAAGTCAGCCCCAGCATTTT. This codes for CASRTGTGKSQPQHF.

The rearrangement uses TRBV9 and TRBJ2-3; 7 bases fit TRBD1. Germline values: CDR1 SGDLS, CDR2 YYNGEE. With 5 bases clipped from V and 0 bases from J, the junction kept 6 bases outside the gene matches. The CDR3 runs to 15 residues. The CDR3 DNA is TGTGCCAGCAGAGGACGGGACAGAAGCACAGATACGCAGTATTTT. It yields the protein CASRGRDRSTDTQYF.

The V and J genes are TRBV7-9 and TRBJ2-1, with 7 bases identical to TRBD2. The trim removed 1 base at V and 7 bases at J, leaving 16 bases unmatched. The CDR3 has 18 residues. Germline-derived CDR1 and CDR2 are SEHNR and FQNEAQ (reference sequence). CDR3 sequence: CASSLGLRAPLGGNEQFF. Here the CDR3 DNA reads TGTGCCAGCAGCTTAGGGTTGCGCGCCCCCCTCGGGGGGAATGAGCAGTTCTTC.

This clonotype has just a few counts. CDR3 nucleotide sequence: TGTGCCAGCAGCTTAGTGCGCCCGGGGGGTTATGGCTACACCTTC. It codes for CASSLVRPGGYGYTF. The chain combines TRBV7-2 with TRBJ1-2, with a weak D call TRBD1 (5 bases). From germline, CDR1 is SGHTA and CDR2 FQGNSA. Trimming cost V 1 base and J 5 bases, with 14 bases left between them. The CDR3 has 15 residues.

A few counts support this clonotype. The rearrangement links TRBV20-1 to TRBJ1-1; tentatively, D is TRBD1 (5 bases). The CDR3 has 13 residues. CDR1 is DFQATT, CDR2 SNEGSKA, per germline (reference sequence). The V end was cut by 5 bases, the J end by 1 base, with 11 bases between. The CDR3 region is CSAFVGPNTEAFF. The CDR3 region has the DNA TGCAGTGCTTTCGTGGGACCGAACACTGAAGCTTTCTTT.

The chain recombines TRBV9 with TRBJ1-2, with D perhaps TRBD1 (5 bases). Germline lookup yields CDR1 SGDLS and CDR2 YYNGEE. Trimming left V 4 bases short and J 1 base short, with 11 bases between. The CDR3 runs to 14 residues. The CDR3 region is CASSSDRNNYGYTF. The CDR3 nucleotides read TGTGCCAGCAGCTCCGACAGAAATAACTATGGCTACACCTTC.

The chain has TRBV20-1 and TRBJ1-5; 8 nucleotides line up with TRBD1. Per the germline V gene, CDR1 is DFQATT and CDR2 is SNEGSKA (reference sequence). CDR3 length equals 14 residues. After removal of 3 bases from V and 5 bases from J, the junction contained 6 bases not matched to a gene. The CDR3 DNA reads TGCAGTGCTAGGAAAGTGACAGGGGATCAGCCCCAGCATTTT. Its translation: CSARKVTGDQPQHF.